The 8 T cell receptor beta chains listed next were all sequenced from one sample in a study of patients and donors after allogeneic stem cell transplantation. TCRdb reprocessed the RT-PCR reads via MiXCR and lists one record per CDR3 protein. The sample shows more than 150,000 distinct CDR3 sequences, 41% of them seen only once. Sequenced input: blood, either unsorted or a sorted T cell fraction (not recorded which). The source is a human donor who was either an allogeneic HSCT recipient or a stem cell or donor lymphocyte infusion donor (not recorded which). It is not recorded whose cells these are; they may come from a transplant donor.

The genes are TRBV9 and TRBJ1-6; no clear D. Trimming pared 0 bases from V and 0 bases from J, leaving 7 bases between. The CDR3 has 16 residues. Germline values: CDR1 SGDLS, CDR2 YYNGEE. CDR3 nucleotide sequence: TGTGCCAGCAGCGTAGAAGGGAGCTCCTATAATTCACCCCTCCACTTT. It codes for CASSVEGSSYNSPLHF.

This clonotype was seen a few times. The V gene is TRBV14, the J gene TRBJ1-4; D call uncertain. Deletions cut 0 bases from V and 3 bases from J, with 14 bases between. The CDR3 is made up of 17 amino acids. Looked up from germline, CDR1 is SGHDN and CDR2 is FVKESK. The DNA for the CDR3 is TGTGCCAGCAGCCAAGATGTGCGGAAGGGCCCTAATGAAAAACTGTTTTTT. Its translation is CASSQDVRKGPNEKLFF.

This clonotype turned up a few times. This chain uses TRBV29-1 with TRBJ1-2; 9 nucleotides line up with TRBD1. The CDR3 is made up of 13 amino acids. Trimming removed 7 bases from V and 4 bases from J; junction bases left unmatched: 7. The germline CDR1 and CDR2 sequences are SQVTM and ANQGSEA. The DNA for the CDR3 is TGCAGCGGAAAGGGACAGGGTCCCTATGGCTACACCTTC. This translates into CSGKGQGPYGYTF.

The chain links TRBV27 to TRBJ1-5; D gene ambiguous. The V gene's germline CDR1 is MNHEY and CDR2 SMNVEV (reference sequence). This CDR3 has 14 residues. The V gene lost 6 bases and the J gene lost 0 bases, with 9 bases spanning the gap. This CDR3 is CASSRHASNQPQHF. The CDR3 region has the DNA TGTGCCAGCAGCCGACACGCTAGCAATCAGCCCCAGCATTTT.

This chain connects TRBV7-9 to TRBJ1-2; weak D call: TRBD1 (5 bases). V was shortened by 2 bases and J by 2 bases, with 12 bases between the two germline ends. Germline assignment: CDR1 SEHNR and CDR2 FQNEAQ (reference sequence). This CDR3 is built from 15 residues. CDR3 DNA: TGTGCCAGCAGCTTACCGGGACTGAACAACTATGGCTACACCTTC. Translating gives CASSLPGLNNYGYTF.

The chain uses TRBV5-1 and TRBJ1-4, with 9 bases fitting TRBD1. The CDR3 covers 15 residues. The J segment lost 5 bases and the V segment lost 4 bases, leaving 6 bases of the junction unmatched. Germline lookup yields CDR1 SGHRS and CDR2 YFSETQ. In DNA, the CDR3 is TGCGCCAGCAGCCGACACAGGGGGCCCAATGAAAAACTGTTTTTT. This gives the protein CASSRHRGPNEKLFF.

For the CDR3, the DNA is TGTGCCATCAGTGAGGAGATGCCGACGGCGGGGCTTTACAATGAGCAGTTCTTC. It yields the protein CAISEEMPTAGLYNEQFF. The V gene is TRBV10-3, the J gene TRBJ2-1, with D tentatively TRBD2 (6 bases). The V end lost 2 bases, the J end lost 4 bases, and 21 bases lay between the germline ends. Germline V gene lookup returns CDR1 ENHRY and CDR2 SYGVKD. The CDR3 has 18 residues.

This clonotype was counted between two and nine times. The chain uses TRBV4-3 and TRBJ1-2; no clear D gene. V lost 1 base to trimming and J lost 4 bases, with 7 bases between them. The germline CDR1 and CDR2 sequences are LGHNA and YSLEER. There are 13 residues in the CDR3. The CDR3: CASSQVEGYGYTF. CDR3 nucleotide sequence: TGCGCCAGCAGCCAAGTGGAGGGCTATGGCTACACCTTC.